This T cell receptor (beta chain) was found in a study of blood T cell repertoires in COVID-19. The overall study: Acute and convalescent COVID-19 specimens originated in the United States, Italy and Spain.

Germline trimming cut 2 bases from V and 4 bases from J; bases unmatched to any gene: 2. The V gene's germline CDR1 is GTSNPN and CDR2 SVGIG (reference sequence). The CDR3 sequence is 14 residues long. As originally analysed: Amplification from reference gene primers served as the basis for estimated nucleated cell counts. The repertoire was sequenced with immunoSEQ multiplex PCR; TCRdb's copy has only in-frame clones and lacks some. V and J calls and clone size follow that table, whereas D and trimming were derived from the DNA. The data show just over 150,000 clones, 80% to 90% seen once. The clonotype originates from a woman in her thirties or forties with acute or convalescent COVID-19. The rearrangement joins TRBV30 to TRBJ2-1; 10 positions match TRBD2. The material sequenced was peripheral blood. For the CDR3, the DNA is TGTGCCTGGAGTCCGGGACTAGCGTACAATGAGCAGTTCTTC. This gives the protein CAWSPGLAYNEQFF.